Sequencing of this TCR beta chain was carried out in a study of blood T cells in healthy people across ages. This CDR3 contains 16 residues. Germline CDR1 is LGHNA and CDR2 is YSLEER. Trimming took 0 bases from V and 4 from J, leaving 15 bases between them. Together with a sample-barcoded 5' primer, a J-beta primer mix was included in a second PCR lasting about 7 to 12 cycles. Each CDR3 protein is one row after TCRdb ran MiXCR on the 5' RACE reads. Of over 1.5 million distinct CDR3 sequences in the sample, roughly 52% were seen once. This clonotype was recorded only once. This chain uses TRBV4-3 with TRBJ1-2, with unresolved D. The specimen was blood. This receptor was obtained from a woman in her thirties or forties in good health. CDR3: CASSQDLSLNPYGYTF. As DNA, the CDR3 is TGCGCCAGCAGCCAAGATCTCAGCTTAAACCCCTATGGCTACACCTTC.